This T cell receptor beta chain was captured by sequencing in a study of T-cell reconstitution after alpha-beta-depleted transplantation in children. Unique molecular identifiers tagged the TCRbeta library. Each CDR3 protein gets one entry after TCRdb re-called the PCR reads with MiXCR. The table shows approximately 980,000 distinct CDR3 sequences, with about 30% occurring only once. There are many counts of this clonotype. As yet, its antigen is unknown. Study observations and caveats: The main origin of T-cell counts and diversity one year after transplant was newly produced T cells. By about two months after transplant, alpha-beta T cells reportedly arose from several hundred graft clones that had expanded. There were some patients whose high TCRbeta diversity at day 60 came from surviving recipient T cells and thymic progenitors.

The CDR3 spans 14 residues. The receptor was isolated from a boy under three years old who had a stem cell transplant for SCID, so the T cells may come from the graft donor. The chain couples TRBV21-1 to TRBJ2-5; TRBD1, the table's D call, lacks a check against the DNA. TRBV21-1 is a listed pseudogene. The specimen was PBMCs, mostly from graft donor cells, collected 360 days after TCRalphabeta/CD19-depleted stem cell transplant. This CDR3 is CASNGGARQETQYF. As DNA, the CDR3 is TGTGCCAGCAACGGGGGGGCGCGTCAAGAGACCCAGTACTTC.